The 18 T cell receptor beta chains listed next were all sequenced from one sample in a study of CD8+ T cells in alopecia areata (dated by TCRdb to 2016 to 2019). The label giving this sample's time point can be read as: more than three weeks on oral tofacitinib. Explained via the paper, the treatment or condition label denotes: oral pan-JAK inhibitor, 5-10 mg twice daily. The library was obtained by the immunoSEQ multiplex PCR assay. RNA was extracted from all samples and reverse transcribed into cDNA as template for TCR sequencing. In TCRdb, the immuneACCESS table is reduced to in-frame sequences with V and J assigned. These tables do not hold every clone; where another copy was compared, an unresolved V gene accounts for under half, and the others remain unexplained. The sample profile shows about 200,000 clones; 50% to 60% of them were found once. Together, the top ten hold around 3.2% of the sample.

The sequencing here drew on CD4+ T cells sorted from blood, taken at week 4, from a patient treated with tofacitinib. The receptor source for this set is a human donor with alopecia areata.

The chain employs TRBV29-1 and TRBJ1-2; D is perhaps TRBD1 (5 bases). CDR3 length: 15 amino acids. V was pared by 0 bases and J by 4 bases, with 15 bases between. CDR1 and CDR2 (germline): SQVTM, ANQGSEA. The DNA for the CDR3 is TGCAGCGTTGAAGATCTTCAAGGGGACGGCTATGGCTACACCTTC. Its protein is CSVEDLQGDGYGYTF.

The rearrangement uses TRBV5-1 and TRBJ2-1; 10 bases are a match to TRBD2. Germline V gives CDR1 SGHRS, CDR2 YFSETQ. Trimming cost V 0 bases and J 3 bases; bases outside gene matches: 6. This CDR3 is built from 17 residues. CDR3 in amino acids: CASSLVASGGYYNEQFF. The CDR3 DNA sequence: TGCGCCAGCAGCTTGGTGGCTAGCGGGGGTTACTACAATGAGCAGTTCTTC.

This clone was picked up many times. This rearrangement joins TRBV7-9 to TRBJ2-5; 7 bases match TRBD1. V lost 0 bases and J lost 2; bases outside the gene matches: 9. The germline gives CDR1 SEHNR, CDR2 FQNEAQ (reference sequence). The CDR3 is 17 residues long. In nucleotides, the CDR3 is TGTGCCAGCAGCTTAGCGCCGAAGACAGGGAAACAAGAGACCCAGTACTTC. Residues: CASSLAPKTGKQETQYF.

The gene calls are TRBV29-1 and TRBJ2-7; D gene unclear. CDR3 length: 11 amino acids. The germline V gene has CDR1 SQVTM and CDR2 ANQGSEA. V lost 0 bases and J 9 bases, leaving 9 bases between the germline ends. The CDR3 nucleotides read TGCAGCGTTGAAGAAGATAAAGGGCAGTACTTC. This codes for CSVEEDKGQYF.

The V call is TRBV30, the J call TRBJ2-3; 8 nucleotides match TRBD1. The CDR3 is 12 amino acids. Germline CDR1 is GTSNPN and CDR2 is SVGIG (reference sequence). V shed 7 bases and J 2 bases; nucleotides not matched to a gene: 2. For the CDR3, the DNA is TGTGCCTCCAGGGGGCCCACAGATACGCAGTATTTT. Residues: CASRGPTDTQYF.

This clone showed up just once. The rearrangement uses TRBV4-2 and TRBJ2-7; no clear D. Trimming pared 1 base from V and 1 base from J, leaving 8 bases between. The CDR3 loop spans 14 amino acids. Germline V gene data show CDR1 as LGHNA and CDR2 as YNFKEQ. In nucleotides, the CDR3 is TGTGCCAGCAGCCAAGTCCGCGGTTCCTACGAGCAGTACTTC. Protein: CASSQVRGSYEQYF.

The gene calls are TRBV29-1 and TRBJ2-7, with 7 bases that match TRBD1. The CDR3 is made up of 13 amino acids. Germline loops: CDR1 SQVTM, CDR2 ANQGSEA. V gave up 6 bases and J gave up 5 bases; unmatched junction bases: 10. The CDR3 DNA sequence: TGCAGCGTCAGAGACAGGGTCTTCGACGAGCAGTACTTC. It codes for CSVRDRVFDEQYF.

The J gene is TRBJ2-7, the V gene TRBV29-1; TRBD1 might be the D (6 bases). The V gene lost 4 bases and the J gene lost 2 bases, with 12 bases spanning the gap. The germline V gene has CDR1 SQVTM and CDR2 ANQGSEA. CDR3 length: 13 amino acids. The DNA of the CDR3 is TGCAGCGTTGGGGAGACAGGTCCCTACGAGCAGTACTTC. Translation gives CSVGETGPYEQYF.

V gene TRBV5-1 combines with J gene TRBJ2-5, with 8 bases identical to TRBD1. Germline CDR1 SGHRS, CDR2 YFSETQ. The CDR3 has 16 amino acids. J lost 1 base, V lost 1 base, and 6 bases had no gene match. CDR3 protein: CASSLFTGGFQETQYF. DNA of the CDR3: TGCGCCAGCAGCTTGTTTACAGGGGGATTCCAAGAGACCCAGTACTTC.

This clone was found a few times. The chain joins TRBV7-9 to TRBJ1-1; TRBD1 is a possible D gene (5 bases). Trimming pared 4 bases from V and 4 bases from J, leaving 13 bases between. The CDR3 length is 14 residues. Looked up from germline, CDR1 is SEHNR and CDR2 is FQNEAQ (reference sequence). CDR3 in amino acids: CASSSVGAATEAFF. CDR3 coding DNA: TGTGCCAGCAGCTCCGTTGGGGCTGCCACTGAAGCTTTCTTT.

The chain combines TRBV2 with TRBJ1-2; D is unresolved. The CDR3 is 11 residues long. Germline values: CDR1 SNHLY, CDR2 FYNNEI. V was pared by 4 bases and J by 6 bases, with 6 bases between. CDR3 in amino acids: CASSVVDGYTF. The CDR3 DNA is TGTGCCAGCAGTGTGGTCGATGGCTACACCTTC. Using reference TRBV2 and TRBJ1-2 for the parts outside the CDR3, the full variable domain is EPEVTQTPSHQVTQMGQEVILRCVPISNHLYFYWYRQILGQKVEFLVSFYNNEISEKSEIFDDQFSVERPDGSNFTLKIRSTKLEDSAMYFCASSVVDGYTFGSGTRLTVV.

The chain links TRBV10-3 to TRBJ2-7, with D possibly TRBD1 on 6 matching bases. V lost 3 bases, J lost 4 bases, and 10 bases lay in between. CDR3 size: 13 residues. Germline CDR1 ENHRY, CDR2 SYGVKD. CDR3 bases: TGTGCCATCAGTGACCGACAGGAGTACGAGCAGTACTTC. As protein: CAISDRQEYEQYF.

V is TRBV4-1 and J is TRBJ2-5; perhaps D is TRBD1 or TRBD2 (5 bases each). Trimming removed 1 base at V and 5 bases at J, with 14 bases between. The V gene's germline CDR1 is MGHRA and CDR2 YSYEKL. This CDR3 region has 15 residues. This CDR3 is CASSQVGAVSETQYF. CDR3 nucleotide sequence: TGCGCCAGCAGCCAAGTCGGGGCAGTATCGGAGACCCAGTACTTC.

This clone was seen only once. The J gene is TRBJ1-1, the V gene TRBV29-1, with 7 positions matching TRBD1. Germline loops: CDR1 SQVTM, CDR2 ANQGSEA. The trim removed 1 base at V and 13 bases at J, leaving 12 bases unmatched. This CDR3 has 13 residues. DNA for the CDR3: TGCAGCGTTGAAGGATTGTACAGGGGTCTCGGTTTCTTT. Encoded protein: CSVEGLYRGLGFF.

The rearrangement uses TRBV27 and TRBJ1-2, with D possibly TRBD1 on 5 matching bases. V was pared by 11 bases and J by 3 bases, with 22 bases between. Germline CDR1 is MNHEY and CDR2 is SMNVEV (reference sequence). CDR3 size: 15 residues. The CDR3 nucleotides read TGTGCCTCGTCCCAATTCCCAGGGTACTACTATGGCTACACCTTC. Its protein is CASSQFPGYYYGYTF.

This clone appeared a few times. The genes are TRBV6-1 and TRBJ2-7; D uncertain. The CDR3 contains 12 residues. Trimming left V 6 bases short and J 2 bases short, with 8 bases between. The germline V gene encodes CDR1 MNHNS and CDR2 SASEGT. The CDR3 DNA sequence: TGTGCCAGCAGGGACGGCACCTACGAGCAGTACTTC. Encoded protein: CASRDGTYEQYF.

V gene TRBV4-2 combines with J gene TRBJ2-7, with 7 nucleotides matching TRBD1. This CDR3 has 16 amino acids. Unmatched junction bases numbered 10, after V lost 4 bases and J lost 1 base. Germline V gene lookup returns CDR1 LGHNA and CDR2 YNFKEQ. In DNA, the CDR3 is TGTGCCAGCAGCCTTTCCGGGACAGATTTTTCCTACGAGCAGTACTTC. Translating it yields CASSLSGTDFSYEQYF.

This clone was seen a few times. V gene TRBV5-6 combines with J gene TRBJ2-2; a weak D match, TRBD1 (6 bases). V shed 2 bases and J shed 4 bases, with 15 bases lying between them. The CDR3 has 16 residues. Germline CDR1 and CDR2: SGHDT and YYEEEE. The CDR3 DNA reads as TGTGCCAGCAGCTTATTACAGGGAATATCCACCGGGGAGCTGTTTTTT. Protein product: CASSLLQGISTGELFF. The full variable domain, its missing parts supplied by reference TRBV5-6 and TRBJ2-2, is DAGVTQSPTHLIKTRGQQVTLRCSPKSGHDTVSWYQQALGQGPQFIFQYYEEEERQRGNFPDRFSGHQFPNYSSELNVNALLLGDSALYLCASSLLQGISTGELFFGEGSRLTVL.